The entry that follows covers one T cell receptor (beta chain) sequence. There is no known antigen for this receptor. Per-nucleotide qualities are absent, and no much larger clonotype sits a single base away. The immunoSEQ Assay, a bias-controlled multiplex PCR, was used to amplify TCRbeta CDR3 regions from genomic DNA. As for the original processing: Nucleated cell counts per sample were estimated from amplification of reference gene primers within the assay. Sequence reads were collapsed and filtered to measure the absolute abundance of every unique TCRbeta CDR3 rearrangement. For each sample, productive Simpson clonality was calculated as the square root of Simpson's diversity index over productive rearrangements. The clones in this table, taken by TCRdb from immuneACCESS, are in-frame only. Not every clone is retained; where verified, under half of the shortfall comes from an unresolved V gene, and the cause of the rest is unknown. V, J and clone size are those of that table, while D and trimming were read from the DNA. This sample lists around 50,000 clones; approximately 87% were detected once. Roughly 5.2% of the sample rests with the top ten.

Whole blood was collected in K2EDTA tubes by collaborating institutions according to the institutions' own protocols. Collaborator samples were shipped for TCRbeta analysis as frozen whole blood, isolated PBMCs, or DNA extracted from either sample type. This record belongs to a study of blood T cell repertoires in COVID-19 (dated by TCRdb to about 2020). Study-wide context: Samples covering the acute and convalescent phases of COVID-19 were provided by collaborators in the United States, Italy and Spain. The repertoires were made available in a free public database intended to serve as a resource for research on the immune response to SARS-CoV-2. Deeply sampled blood TCRbeta repertoires from subjects exposed to, actively infected with, or recovered from COVID-19 were included in the dataset. The sample metadata nearly always contained a de-identified subject ID, COVID-19 status, age in years and sex. The samples were drawn from the first 160 participants of the ongoing ImmuneRACE study and from under 1,500 subjects provided by 6 global collaborators. The prospective study material was composed of cDNA or gDNA derived from T cells, B-cell-depleted T cells, or PBMCs. HLA class I and class II types, where available, came from metadata supplied by the sample provider rather than from assay-based typing.

V and J lose 5 bases and 1 base, and a span of 17 bases separates them. CDR3 length: 16 amino acids, cysteine to phenylalanine. Only CDR3 DNA is held: 48 bases, read in frame from base 1. The germline V gene specifies SGHVS as CDR1 and FQNEAQ as CDR2. The study at large found these results: The amount of clinical and demographic metadata varied by source and participant and was provided uncurated.

The V and J segments used are TRBV7-8 and TRBJ2-5; TRBD2 could be the D gene, as 5 bases match. The source is a human donor in a cohort sampled during active COVID-19. The material sequenced was peripheral blood. This receptor has the CDR3 CASSPLRGTTQETQYF. The DNA sequence is TGTGCCAGCAGCCCACTTCGGGGTACAACCCAAGAGACCCAGTACTTC.